The rows below give T cell receptor beta chains drawn from one sample of a study of shared clonotypes between healthy human individuals. Only in-frame clones appear in the TCRdb table, and some are missing; sequencing was by immunoSEQ multiplex PCR. Of about 470,000 clones in the sample, 70% to 80% were seen once. The source material was PBMCs. These TCRs come from a middle-aged woman in good health. Some clones in this sample may be carry-over from other donors' samples. Both conserved end residues are part of each CDR3. Each record gives: D gene, clone size, CDR3 length, J gene, V gene, CDR3 DNA, CDR3 protein. A D gene is named only where the DNA matches it firmly. Clone size is not always given. Where it is, it says once, few, many or a class for expanded clones.

d_gene: TRBD1
abundance: NA
len: 16
j_gene: TRBJ1-2
v_gene: TRBV11-2
CDR3nt: TGTGCCAGCAGCTTTGGGGACGCACAGGGGGCAAATGGCTACACCTTC
CDR3aa: CASSFGDAQGANGYTF

d_gene: NA
abundance: many
len: 16
j_gene: TRBJ1-1
v_gene: TRBV28
CDR3nt: TGTGCCAGCAGGGATCCGGGACGGAGGTTGAACACTGAAGCTTTCTTT
CDR3aa: CASRDPGRRLNTEAFF

d_gene: NA
abundance: NA
len: 13
j_gene: TRBJ2-5
v_gene: TRBV19
CDR3nt: TGTGCCAGTAGCCAAAGGGGGGACGGGCCCCAGTACTTC
CDR3aa: CASSQRGDGPQYF

d_gene: NA
abundance: NA
len: 12
j_gene: TRBJ2-7
v_gene: TRBV2
CDR3nt: TGTGCCAGCAGTATACAGAGCTACGAGCAGTACTTC
CDR3aa: CASSIQSYEQYF

d_gene: NA
abundance: NA
len: 14
j_gene: TRBJ2-2
v_gene: TRBV9
CDR3nt: TGTGCCAGCAGCCCCCATATGAACACCGGGGAGCTGTTTTTT
CDR3aa: CASSPHMNTGELFF

d_gene: NA
abundance: NA
len: 16
j_gene: TRBJ2-5
v_gene: TRBV4-1
CDR3nt: TGCGCCAGCAGCCCCGGGGCCCGACAGACAGGAGAGACCCAGTACTTC
CDR3aa: CASSPGARQTGETQYF

d_gene: NA
abundance: NA
len: 11
j_gene: TRBJ2-7
v_gene: TRBV6-6
CDR3nt: TGTGCCAGTTCTAGCATCTACGAGCAGTACTTC
CDR3aa: CASSSIYEQYF

d_gene: TRBD2
abundance: NA
len: 15
j_gene: TRBJ2-3
v_gene: TRBV10-3
CDR3nt: TGTGCCATCAGTCGACTAGCGGATAGCACAGATACGCAGTATTTT
CDR3aa: CAISRLADSTDTQYF

d_gene: TRBD1
abundance: NA
len: 16
j_gene: TRBJ2-3
v_gene: TRBV5-4
CDR3nt: TGTGCCAGCACCAAGGACAGGACAACTAGCACAGATACGCAGTATTTT
CDR3aa: CASTKDRTTSTDTQYF

d_gene: TRBD2
abundance: NA
len: 13
j_gene: TRBJ2-5
v_gene: TRBV5-1
CDR3nt: TGCGCCAGCGGCGCGTCGACTAGCGGGAGGGCCGACTTC
CDR3aa: CASGASTSGRADF

d_gene: TRBD1
abundance: NA
len: 15
j_gene: TRBJ1-2
v_gene: TRBV19
CDR3nt: TGTGCCAGTAGTCCCCCCGGGACAGGGCCCTATGGCTACACCTTC
CDR3aa: CASSPPGTGPYGYTF